The 20 T cell receptor beta chains below come from one sample, sequenced in a study of cytomegalovirus exposure and HLA in healthy donors. Produced via immunoSEQ multiplex PCR; TCRdb's table is partial and in-frame only. The table records 65,000 to 70,000 clones, about 91% of them present only once. Sequenced: PBMCs. Source of these receptors: a man between 18 and 29 years old in good health and CMV-seronegative.

This rearrangement joins TRBV5-1 to TRBJ2-1, with a tentative D call TRBD2 (6 bases). Between the trimmed V and J ends, which lost 4 bases and 5 bases, there was a span of 19 bases. The CDR3 has 16 residues. In germline, CDR1 is SGHRS, CDR2 YFSETQ. The CDR3 loop reads CASSERSGQANNEQFF. The CDR3 nucleotides are TGCGCCAGCAGCGAACGTAGCGGCCAAGCGAACAATGAGCAGTTCTTC.

V gene TRBV19 combines with J gene TRBJ1-1; D is unresolved. Trimming pared 4 bases from V and 5 bases from J, leaving 11 bases between. This CDR3 comprises 13 residues. The germline gives CDR1 LNHDA, CDR2 SQIVND (reference sequence). DNA of the CDR3: TGTGCCAGTAGTAAACAGCTGATGACTGAAGCTTTCTTT. It specifies CASSKQLMTEAFF.

The chain carries TRBV27 and TRBJ1-5; 7 positions agree with TRBD1. The CDR3 sequence is 16 residues long. V shed 4 bases, J shed 2 bases, and the junction held 8 bases outside the gene matches. Germline lookup yields CDR1 MNHEY and CDR2 SMNVEV (reference sequence). The CDR3 loop reads CASSSRDSPGNQPQHF. The CDR3 DNA reads TGTGCCAGCAGTTCCCGGGACAGCCCGGGCAATCAGCCCCAGCATTTT.

For the CDR3, the DNA is TGTGCCAGCAGCCAAGATCTGCCGACAGGAGTGAACACTGAAGCTTTCTTT. It specifies CASSQDLPTGVNTEAFF. The chain carries TRBV14 and TRBJ1-1, with D tentatively TRBD1 (6 bases). This CDR3 has 17 amino acids. Trimming took 0 bases from V and 0 from J, leaving 14 bases between them. Germline loops: CDR1 SGHDN, CDR2 FVKESK.

This clone appeared a single time. The chain combines TRBV27 with TRBJ2-7; TRBD2 agrees at 10 bases. CDR3 length: 17 residues. The germline gives CDR1 MNHEY, CDR2 SMNVEV (reference sequence). The V and J ends lost 5 bases and 0 bases, in that order; junction bases with no gene match: 10. CDR3 loop: CASSPHPGTSASYEQYF. CDR3 nucleotide sequence: TGTGCCAGCAGTCCCCACCCCGGGACTAGCGCCTCCTACGAGCAGTACTTC.

This chain joins TRBV10-3 and TRBJ2-5, with 9 bases that match TRBD1. Trimming cost V 10 bases and J 5 bases; bases outside gene matches: 14. Germline assignment: CDR1 ENHRY and CDR2 SYGVKD. The CDR3 covers 15 residues. This chain's CDR3 is CATGSRDRETETQYF. In nucleotides, the CDR3 is TGTGCCACCGGAAGCCGGGACAGGGAGACGGAGACCCAGTACTTC.

The CDR3 reads CASSLAAATDTQYF. The CDR3 DNA sequence: TGTGCCAGCAGTCTAGCGGCAGCCACAGATACGCAGTATTTT. J is TRBJ2-3 and V is TRBV6-6, with 7 bases fitting TRBD2. CDR1 is MNHNY, CDR2 SVGAGI, per germline (reference sequence). The CDR3 consists of 14 residues. With 5 bases clipped from V and 2 bases from J, the junction kept 4 bases outside the gene matches.

V is TRBV7-9 and J is TRBJ2-5; D gene uncertain. This CDR3 is 13 amino acids long. V shed 0 bases and J shed 5 bases, with 7 bases lying between them. Germline values: CDR1 SEHNR, CDR2 FQNEAQ (reference sequence). The CDR3 spells CASSLASGETQYF. CDR3 nucleotides: TGTGCCAGCAGCTTAGCCTCCGGGGAGACCCAGTACTTC.

V and J are TRBV15 and TRBJ2-7; TRBD2 agrees at 13 bases. After removal of 5 bases from V and 5 bases from J, the junction contained 3 bases not matched to a gene. CDR1 is LNHNV and CDR2 is YYDKDF in the germline V gene (reference sequence). This CDR3 contains 14 residues. The CDR3 bases are TGTGCCACCAGCCGGACTAGCGGGAGAGACGAGCAGTACTTC. Protein product: CATSRTSGRDEQYF.

A single count supports this clone. The V call is TRBV6-5, the J call TRBJ2-7; tentative D call: TRBD2 (6 bases). Germline V gives CDR1 MNHEY, CDR2 SVGAGI. With 6 bases removed from V and 5 bases from J, the gap between germline ends came to 14 bases. The CDR3 totals 13 residues. The CDR3 loop reads CASRRDSVNEQYF. CDR3 nucleotides: TGTGCCAGCAGGAGGGACTCAGTGAACGAGCAGTACTTC.

The chain is built from TRBV6-5 and TRBJ2-1, with D perhaps TRBD2 (6 bases). V was trimmed by 0 bases and J by 9 bases, leaving 6 bases between them. This CDR3 is built from 12 residues. In germline, CDR1 is MNHEY, CDR2 SVGAGI. The CDR3 bases are TGTGCCAGCAGTTACTCGGGGGGTGAGCAGTTCTTC. It codes for CASSYSGGEQFF.

The chain carries TRBV7-3 and TRBJ2-5; 7 positions match TRBD2. V lost 5 bases, J lost 5 bases, and 20 bases stayed unmatched. The CDR3 is 18 residues long. Germline values: CDR1 SGHTA, CDR2 FQGTGA. The CDR3 bases are TGTGCCAGCAGCCTGCGAGGGGCGGGAGTCAACCGCGGGGAGACCCAGTACTTC. Translated: CASSLRGAGVNRGETQYF.

In nucleotides, the CDR3 is TGTGCCAGCAGCTTTAATTCGGGGGAGCAGTACTTC. This sequence encodes CASSFNSGEQYF. This chain links TRBV28 with TRBJ2-7, with TRBD2 as a possible D gene (5 bases). The CDR3 length is 12 residues. V dropped 6 bases and J dropped 7 bases, with 13 bases sitting between them. The V gene's germline CDR1 is MDHEN and CDR2 SYDVKM.

This chain joins TRBV18 and TRBJ1-5; TRBD1 is a possible D gene (5 bases). The CDR3 loop spans 17 amino acids. V was cut by 4 bases and J by 5 bases, with 21 bases left in between. Germline V lookup: CDR1 KGHSH, CDR2 LQKENI. In DNA form, the CDR3 reads TGTGCCAGCTCACTTAAGAGGAATCAGGGAATGGATCAGCCCCAGCATTTT. The encoded protein is CASSLKRNQGMDQPQHF.

V usage is TRBV27 and J usage is TRBJ2-5; tentatively, D is TRBD2 (6 bases). Germline V gene data show CDR1 as MNHEY and CDR2 as SMNVEV (reference sequence). The CDR3 is 14 amino acids. Deletions cut 3 bases from V and 3 bases from J, with 11 bases between. This chain's CDR3 is CASSFVGEEETQYF. CDR3 bases: TGTGCCAGCAGTTTTGTAGGGGAGGAAGAGACCCAGTACTTC.

The J gene is TRBJ1-4, the V gene TRBV28, with a tentative D call TRBD1 (5 bases). Trimming stripped 3 bases from V and 7 bases from J, with 15 bases between. The CDR3 has 15 amino acids. The germline V gene encodes CDR1 MDHEN and CDR2 SYDVKM. The DNA of the CDR3 is TGTGCCAGCAGTTTGTCGGGGGATCTTAGTGAAAAACTGTTTTTT. Residues: CASSLSGDLSEKLFF.

The chain uses TRBV6-6 and TRBJ1-1, with D tentatively TRBD1 (5 bases). Per germline, CDR1 MNHNY and CDR2 SVGAGI (reference sequence). V was trimmed by 11 bases and J by 3 bases, leaving 25 bases between them. The CDR3 length is 16 residues. The DNA of the CDR3 is TGTGCCTTAAGTCATACAGGTGGGATTTGGGACACTGAAGCTTTCTTT. As protein: CALSHTGGIWDTEAFF.

V gene TRBV11-2 combines with J gene TRBJ2-1; D perhaps matches TRBD2 (5 bases). Germline CDR1 reads SGHAT; CDR2 reads FQNNGV. The CDR3 has 12 residues. V lost 5 bases to trimming and J lost 11 bases, with 13 bases between them. This CDR3 is CASSPVPGKQFF. As DNA, the CDR3 is TGTGCCAGCAGCCCGGTCCCGGGGAAGCAGTTCTTC. The full variable domain, with the rest looked up from reference TRBV11-2 and TRBJ2-1, is EAGVAQSPRYKIIEKRQSVAFWCNPISGHATLYWYQQILGQGPKLLIQFQNNGVVDDSQLPKDRFSAERLKGVDSTLKIQPAKLEDSAVYLCASSPVPGKQFFGPGTRLTVL.

This chain uses TRBV7-3 with TRBJ2-1, with D uncertain. Trimming stripped 5 bases from V and 10 bases from J, with 12 bases between. This CDR3 comprises 12 residues. Germline values: CDR1 SGHTA, CDR2 FQGTGA. The CDR3 is CASSDLLGEQFF. CDR3 bases: TGTGCCAGCAGCGACCTCCTCGGGGAGCAGTTCTTC.

The J gene is TRBJ2-7, the V gene TRBV29-1; 11 nucleotides match TRBD1. In germline, CDR1 is SQVTM, CDR2 ANQGSEA. V was pared by 0 bases and J by 6 bases, with 4 bases of the junction left unmatched. The CDR3 has 14 residues. For the CDR3, the DNA is TGCAGCGTTGAAGATCTTGGACAGGGGGCCGAGCAGTACTTC. It encodes CSVEDLGQGAEQYF.